Following are 29 T cell receptor beta chains from one sample sequenced in a study of beta chain features in type 1 diabetes. Their antigens remain unidentified. Whole-study results and caveats: The study found moderately but significantly shorter TCRB CDR3s in all four CD4+ subsets of Type 1 diabetes patients.

The authors reverse transcribed all of the isolated RNA, so sequencing captured expressed TCRB transcripts. The data were produced by immunoSEQ multiplex PCR, yet TCRdb's version contains in-frame clones alone and is incomplete. The table records hundreds of thousands of clones, around 15% of them present only once. Sequencing used naive CD4+ T cells from blood. The receptors were gathered from a man between 18 and 35 years old with type 1 diabetes.

This clone was counted a few times. Other DNA sequences in the same sample also yield this CDR3. V and J are TRBV29-1 and TRBJ2-5; D assignment may be TRBD1 or TRBD2 (6 bases each). The germline CDR1 and CDR2 sequences are SQVTM and ANQGSEA. The CDR3 length is 13 residues. Trimming left V 0 bases short and J 5 bases short, with 10 bases between. CDR3 region: CSVEEGGGETQYF. CDR3 bases: TGCAGCGTTGAAGAGGGGGGCGGGGAGACCCAGTACTTC.

This clone was found a few times. CDR3 DNA sequence: TGTGCCAGCAGCCAAGCTAGACTAGCTGGGGCCAACGTCCTGACTTTC. Translated: CASSQARLAGANVLTF. This chain uses TRBV14 with TRBJ2-6, with D possibly being TRBD2 (6 bases). The CDR3 covers 16 residues. Germline V CDR1 and CDR2: SGHDN, FVKESK. Trimming left V 1 base short and J 2 bases short, with 9 bases between.

The chain carries TRBV7-9 and TRBJ2-5; D is unclear. Germline V gene data show CDR1 as SEHNR and CDR2 as FQNEAQ (reference sequence). Trimming left V 8 bases short and J 1 base short, with 14 bases between. The CDR3 extends over 14 amino acids. The DNA for the CDR3 is TGTGCCAGCCTAAGTCCCGGCATCCAAGAGACCCAGTACTTC. It specifies CASLSPGIQETQYF.

The CDR3 region is CASSPGTGTTGQYF. The CDR3 region has the DNA TGTGCCAGCAGCCCCGGCACCGGGACAACCGGGCAGTACTTC. This chain links TRBV7-6 with TRBJ2-7, with D possibly being TRBD1 (6 bases). The CDR3 has 14 amino acids. Deletions cut 5 bases from V and 9 bases from J, with 20 bases between. Looked up from germline, CDR1 is SGHVS and CDR2 is FNYEAQ.

This clone has just a few counts. The chain joins TRBV10-2 to TRBJ1-4; 7 bases are a match to TRBD1. CDR3 length: 13 amino acids. The trim removed 7 bases at V and 8 bases at J, leaving 7 bases unmatched. Germline CDR1 and CDR2: WSHSY and SAAADI. This CDR3 is CASMRQGDEKLFF. CDR3 nucleotide sequence: TGCGCCAGCATGAGACAGGGAGACGAAAAACTGTTTTTT.

The V gene is TRBV5-1, the J gene TRBJ2-3; 9 bases fit TRBD1. The V gene end was trimmed by 2 bases and the J gene end by 0 bases; junction bases not matched to a gene: 1. There are 15 residues in the CDR3. Germline V gene data show CDR1 as SGHRS and CDR2 as YFSETQ. DNA for the CDR3: TGCGCCAGCAGCTTACAGGGGGCTAGCACAGATACGCAGTATTTT. It is translated as CASSLQGASTDTQYF.

The chain combines TRBV7-2 with TRBJ2-3, with 12 bases aligning to TRBD2. Germline V lookup: CDR1 SGHTA, CDR2 FQGNSA. J was trimmed by 4 bases and V by 4 bases; bases with no gene match: 6. The length of the CDR3 is 16 residues. The CDR3 sequence: CASSSASGGAPDTQYF. DNA for the CDR3: TGTGCCAGCAGCTCTGCTAGCGGGGGGGCCCCAGATACGCAGTATTTT.

This clone has a handful of counts. The V call is TRBV19, the J call TRBJ1-2, with D maybe TRBD1 (6 bases). Germline CDR1 and CDR2: LNHDA and SQIVND (reference sequence). The CDR3 runs to 12 residues. V gave up 8 bases and J gave up 0 bases, with 7 bases separating them. The CDR3 bases are TGTGCCAGTCGGACAGCTAACTATGGCTACACCTTC. Translation gives CASRTANYGYTF.

The chain couples TRBV27 to TRBJ2-7; unclear D gene. V was clipped by 6 bases and J by 6 bases, with 12 bases between them. The length of the CDR3 is 12 residues. Germline V CDR1 and CDR2: MNHEY, SMNVEV (reference sequence). The CDR3 loop reads CASRRAASEQYF. The DNA of the CDR3 is TGTGCCAGCAGACGCGCGGCCTCCGAGCAGTACTTC.

The chain recombines TRBV6-4 with TRBJ2-1, with D perhaps TRBD2 (5 bases). Trimming removed 5 bases from V and 5 bases from J, with 13 bases in between. CDR1 is MRHNA, CDR2 SNTAGT, per germline. The CDR3 has 14 residues. The CDR3 here is CASSRSSRNNEQFF. The CDR3 nucleotides are TGTGCCAGCAGTCGGTCTAGCCGTAACAATGAGCAGTTCTTC.

The sample holds a few counts of this clone. J is TRBJ2-3 and V is TRBV6-1; 9 nucleotides agree with TRBD1. V lost 7 bases to trimming and J lost 3 bases; unmatched junction nucleotides: 5. This CDR3 is built from 14 residues. CDR1 is MNHNS, CDR2 SASEGT, per germline. CDR3 in DNA: TGTGCCAGCACGGAGGGACAGGGAACAGATACGCAGTATTTT. Its translation: CASTEGQGTDTQYF.

V usage is TRBV5-8 and J usage is TRBJ2-3, with 8 nucleotides matching TRBD2. With V trimmed by 0 bases and J by 3 bases, 0 bases remained unmatched. This CDR3 is built from 14 residues. The germline CDR1 and CDR2 sequences are SGHTS and YDEGEE. For the CDR3, the DNA is TGTGCCAGCAGCTTGGGACTAGCGACAGATACGCAGTATTTT. Amino acid sequence: CASSLGLATDTQYF.

The J gene is TRBJ2-1, the V gene TRBV15; D remains ambiguous. CDR3 length: 12 residues. CDR1 and CDR2 (germline): LNHNV, YYDKDF (reference sequence). Trimming shortened V by 0 bases and J by 9 bases, and 6 bases separated the two germline ends. CDR3 DNA sequence: TGTGCCACCAGCAGAGATTCGGGTGAGCAGTTCTTC. Encoded protein: CATSRDSGEQFF.

This clone has more than one count but fewer than ten. The chain couples TRBV19 to TRBJ2-7; a possible D gene is TRBD2 (6 bases). The V end lost 7 bases, the J end lost 4 bases, and 14 bases lay between the germline ends. This CDR3 is built from 13 residues. Germline CDR1 reads LNHDA; CDR2 reads SQIVND (reference sequence). The CDR3 reads CASTAGKLYEQYF. The CDR3 DNA reads as TGTGCCAGTACTGCGGGGAAGCTTTACGAGCAGTACTTC.

This clone was seen only a few times. The J gene is TRBJ2-1, the V gene TRBV10-2, with 16 bases that match TRBD2. In germline, CDR1 is WSHSY, CDR2 SAAADI. CDR3 length: 16 amino acids. V lost 5 bases and J lost 10; bases outside the gene matches: 8. For the CDR3, the DNA is TGCGCCAGCAGTCCTGGGACTAGCGGGAGGGCGGGGGAGCAGTTCTTC. It yields the protein CASSPGTSGRAGEQFF.

In the case of this clone: Other DNA sequences in the sample encode the same CDR3. This chain uses TRBV7-9 with TRBJ1-1; D is unclear. Germline V gene sequence: CDR1 SEHNR, CDR2 FQNEAQ (reference sequence). The CDR3 extends over 13 amino acids. V was shortened by 1 base and J by 4 bases, with 7 bases between the two germline ends. The CDR3 loop reads CASSLGGGTEAFF. The CDR3 DNA is TGTGCCAGCAGCTTAGGGGGAGGCACTGAAGCTTTCTTT.

This clone was seen a few times. This chain joins TRBV4-1 and TRBJ2-7, with D possibly matching TRBD1 (6 bases). V was cut by 3 bases and J by 7 bases, with 25 bases left in between. This CDR3 comprises 17 residues. CDR1 and CDR2 from the germline V gene are MGHRA and YSYEKL. This CDR3 reads CASSQTSGTPTKWEQYF. The CDR3 bases are TGCGCCAGCAGCCAGACTTCCGGGACACCTACTAAGTGGGAGCAGTACTTC.

This chain joins TRBV6-1 and TRBJ1-1; TRBD1 matches at 9 bases. V lost 7 bases and J lost 4; bases outside the gene matches: 10. This CDR3 spans 15 amino acids. CDR1 MNHNS and CDR2 SASEGT come from the germline V gene. CDR3 protein: CASTRQGDLGTEAFF. The CDR3 DNA is TGTGCCAGCACCAGACAGGGGGATCTGGGCACTGAAGCTTTCTTT.

The chain is built from TRBV23-1 and TRBJ1-3; D not certain. Being an ORF, TRBV23-1 has a function that is uncertain. The CDR3 contains 16 residues. The V gene lost 4 bases and the J gene lost 0 bases, with 13 bases spanning the gap. CDR3 nucleotides: TGCGCCAGCAGTCCCGCCAGGAGAATCTCTGGAAACACCATATATTTT. Its protein is CASSPARRISGNTIYF.

This clone appeared a few times. The chain is built from TRBV28 and TRBJ2-7, with a possible D match to TRBD1 (5 bases). CDR3 length: 15 amino acids. Deletions cut 5 bases from V and 3 bases from J, with 17 bases between. CDR1 and CDR2 from the germline V gene are MDHEN and SYDVKM. For the CDR3, the DNA is TGTGCCAGCAGTCCAACTTTCAGGGCGGACTACGAGCAGTACTTC. Amino acid sequence: CASSPTFRADYEQYF.

CDR3 sequence reads: CASSVGSDPINQPQHF. CDR3 coding DNA: TGTGCCAGCAGCGTAGGCAGTGATCCAATAAATCAGCCCCAGCATTTT. The V and J genes are TRBV9 and TRBJ1-5; D gene ambiguous. Trimming removed 0 bases at V and 4 bases at J, with 14 bases between. There are 16 residues in the CDR3. Germline CDR1 SGDLS, CDR2 YYNGEE.

This chain joins TRBV29-1 and TRBJ1-2, with TRBD1 matching 7 bases. V shed 4 bases and J 3 bases; nucleotides not matched to a gene: 5. Germline V gene lookup returns CDR1 SQVTM and CDR2 ANQGSEA. This CDR3 spans 13 amino acids. The CDR3 DNA follows: TGCAGCGTTGCTGGAGACAGGGACTATGGCTACACCTTC. Its translation is CSVAGDRDYGYTF.

V and J are TRBV7-9 and TRBJ2-7; D possibly corresponds to TRBD2 (5 bases). The CDR3 extends over 17 amino acids. Trimming removed 1 base from V and 6 bases from J, with 22 bases in between. CDR1 is SEHNR and CDR2 is FQNEAQ in the germline V gene (reference sequence). The CDR3 sequence is CASSLGPRGHTQGEQYF. For the CDR3, the DNA is TGTGCCAGCAGCTTAGGACCTCGGGGTCATACCCAAGGCGAGCAGTACTTC.

The rearrangement joins TRBV9 to TRBJ1-1; D is ambiguous. V was trimmed by 2 bases and J by 1 base, leaving 12 bases between them. The CDR3 is 15 residues long. Germline V lookup: CDR1 SGDLS, CDR2 YYNGEE. CDR3 in amino acids: CASSVSRVKNTEAFF. The CDR3 DNA sequence: TGTGCCAGCAGCGTCTCCCGGGTGAAGAACACTGAAGCTTTCTTT.

This clone was counted a few times. The gene calls are TRBV28 and TRBJ1-4; D might be TRBD1 (6 bases). Trimming removed 3 bases at V and 8 bases at J, with 16 bases between. This CDR3 region has 15 residues. CDR1 is MDHEN and CDR2 is SYDVKM in the germline V gene. CDR3: CASSFDLGGEEKLFF. For the CDR3, the DNA is TGTGCCAGCAGTTTCGACCTAGGGGGGGAAGAAAAACTGTTTTTT.

The chain employs TRBV5-1 and TRBJ2-1, with no clear D. The CDR3 is made up of 13 amino acids. Germline CDR1 is SGHRS and CDR2 is YFSETQ. V was cut by 2 bases and J by 8 bases, with 11 bases left in between. The CDR3 nucleotides read TGCGCCAGCAGCTTACCCTCTGGGGATGAGCAGTTCTTC. Protein sequence: CASSLPSGDEQFF.

This clone was detected a few times. The chain carries TRBV30 and TRBJ1-1; no reliable D call. Per the germline V gene, CDR1 is GTSNPN and CDR2 is SVGIG (reference sequence). The V gene lost 5 bases and the J gene lost 11 bases, with 21 bases spanning the gap. This CDR3 contains 13 residues. The CDR3, as DNA: TGTGCCTGGTCGAATGAGGTCGACGTGACGGCTTTCTTT. As protein: CAWSNEVDVTAFF.

This clone appeared a few times. The chain recombines TRBV4-1 with TRBJ2-2; D not resolved. Trimming took off 3 bases at V and 7 bases at J, with 9 bases between the two ends. Germline loops: CDR1 MGHRA, CDR2 YSYEKL. This CDR3 is 13 amino acids long. This chain's CDR3 is CASSQKDGGELFF. Written as DNA, the CDR3 is TGCGCCAGCAGCCAGAAGGACGGCGGGGAGCTGTTTTTT.

The chain is built from TRBV25-1 and TRBJ2-2, with D uncertain. Germline CDR1 is MGHDK and CDR2 is SYGVNS. The V end was cut by 0 bases, the J end by 8 bases, with 7 bases between. The CDR3 has 13 residues. The CDR3 protein is CASSEYSWGELFF. The CDR3 nucleotides read TGTGCCAGCAGTGAATACTCGTGGGGGGAGCTGTTTTTT.